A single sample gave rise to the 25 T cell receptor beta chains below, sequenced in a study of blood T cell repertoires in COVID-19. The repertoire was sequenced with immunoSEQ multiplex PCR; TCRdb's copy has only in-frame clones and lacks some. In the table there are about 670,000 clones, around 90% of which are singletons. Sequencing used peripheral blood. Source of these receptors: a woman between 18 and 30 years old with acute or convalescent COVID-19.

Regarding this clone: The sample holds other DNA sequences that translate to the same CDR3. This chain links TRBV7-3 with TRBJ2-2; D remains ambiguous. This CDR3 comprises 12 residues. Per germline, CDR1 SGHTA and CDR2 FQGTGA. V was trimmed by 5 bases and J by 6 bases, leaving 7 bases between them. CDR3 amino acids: CASSTSAGELFF. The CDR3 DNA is TGTGCCAGCAGCACGTCGGCCGGGGAGCTGTTTTTT.

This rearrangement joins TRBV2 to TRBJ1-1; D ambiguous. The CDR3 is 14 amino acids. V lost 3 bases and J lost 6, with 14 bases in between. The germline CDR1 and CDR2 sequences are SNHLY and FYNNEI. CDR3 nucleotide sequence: TGTGCCAGCAGTGACCCCGGACTGTTTTCTGAAGCTTTCTTT. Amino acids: CASSDPGLFSEAFF.

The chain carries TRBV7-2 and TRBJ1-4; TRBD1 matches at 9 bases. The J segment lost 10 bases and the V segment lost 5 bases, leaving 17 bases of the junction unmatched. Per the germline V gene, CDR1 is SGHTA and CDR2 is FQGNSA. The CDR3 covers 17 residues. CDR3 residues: CASSPSSAGTGSLKLFF. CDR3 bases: TGTGCCAGCAGCCCCTCCTCCGCCGGGACAGGGTCGCTAAAACTGTTTTTT.

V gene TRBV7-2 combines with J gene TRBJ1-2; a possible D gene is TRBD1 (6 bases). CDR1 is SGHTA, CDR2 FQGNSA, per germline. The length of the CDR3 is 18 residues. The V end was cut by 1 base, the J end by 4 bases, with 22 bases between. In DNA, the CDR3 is TGTGCCAGCAGCTTAGAAGCTTTAACCGGACAGCATCCCTATGGCTACACCTTC. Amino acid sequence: CASSLEALTGQHPYGYTF.

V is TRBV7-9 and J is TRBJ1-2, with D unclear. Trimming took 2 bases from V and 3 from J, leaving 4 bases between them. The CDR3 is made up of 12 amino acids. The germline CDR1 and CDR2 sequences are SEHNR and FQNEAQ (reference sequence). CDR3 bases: TGTGCCAGCAGCTTATATGACTATGGCTACACCTTC. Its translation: CASSLYDYGYTF.

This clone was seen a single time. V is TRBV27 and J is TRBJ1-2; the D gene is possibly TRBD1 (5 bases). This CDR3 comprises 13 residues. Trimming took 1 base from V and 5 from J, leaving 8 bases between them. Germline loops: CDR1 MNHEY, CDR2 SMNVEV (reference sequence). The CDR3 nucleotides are TGTGCCAGCAGTTTATTCCAGGGTTATGGCTACACCTTC. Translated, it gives CASSLFQGYGYTF.

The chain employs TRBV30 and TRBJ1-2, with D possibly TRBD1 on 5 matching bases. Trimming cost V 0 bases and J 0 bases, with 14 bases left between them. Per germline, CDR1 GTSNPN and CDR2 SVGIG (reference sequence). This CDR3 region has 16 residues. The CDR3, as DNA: TGTGCCTGGAGTGTACCTCCAACAGGTCCTAACTATGGCTACACCTTC. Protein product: CAWSVPPTGPNYGYTF. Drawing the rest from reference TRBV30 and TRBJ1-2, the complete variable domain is SQTIHQWPATLVQPVGSPLSLECTVEGTSNPNLYWYRQAAGRGLQLLFYSVGIGQISSEVPQNLSASRPQDRQFILSSKKLLLSDSGFYLCAWSVPPTGPNYGYTFGSGTRLTVV.

CDR3 region: CATGTSDLYEQYF. In DNA, the CDR3 is TGTGCCACCGGGACTAGCGACCTCTACGAGCAGTACTTC. The chain uses TRBV10-3 and TRBJ2-7, with 10 positions matching TRBD2. Germline lookup yields CDR1 ENHRY and CDR2 SYGVKD. Trimming took 10 bases from V and 3 from J; bases not matched to a gene: 6. The CDR3 sequence is 13 residues long.

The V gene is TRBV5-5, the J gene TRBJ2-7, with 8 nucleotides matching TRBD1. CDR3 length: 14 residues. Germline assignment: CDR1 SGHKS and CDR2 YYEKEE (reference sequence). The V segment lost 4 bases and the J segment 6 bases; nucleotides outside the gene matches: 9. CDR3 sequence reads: CASSPDRVHFEQYF. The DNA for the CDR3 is TGTGCCAGCAGCCCGGACAGGGTCCACTTCGAGCAGTACTTC. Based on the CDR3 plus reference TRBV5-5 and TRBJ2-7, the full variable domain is DAGVTQSPTHLIKTRGQQVTLRCSPISGHKSVSWYQQVLGQGPQFIFQYYEKEERGRGNFPDRFSARQFPNYSSELNVNALLLGDSALYLCASSPDRVHFEQYFGPGTRLTVT.

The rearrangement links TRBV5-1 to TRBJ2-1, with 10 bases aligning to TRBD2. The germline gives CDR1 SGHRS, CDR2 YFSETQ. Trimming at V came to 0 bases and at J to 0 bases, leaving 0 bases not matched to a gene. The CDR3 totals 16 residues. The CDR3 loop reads CASSLGLAGSYNEQFF. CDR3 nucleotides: TGCGCCAGCAGCTTGGGACTAGCGGGCTCCTACAATGAGCAGTTCTTC.

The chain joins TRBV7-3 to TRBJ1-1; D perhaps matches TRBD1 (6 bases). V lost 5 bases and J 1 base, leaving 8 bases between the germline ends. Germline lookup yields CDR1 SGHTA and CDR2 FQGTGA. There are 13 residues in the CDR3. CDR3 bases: TGTGCCAGCAGCAAGACAGGGAACACTGAAGCTTTCTTT. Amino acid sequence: CASSKTGNTEAFF. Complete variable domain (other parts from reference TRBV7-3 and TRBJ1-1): GAGVSQTPSNKVTEKGKYVELRCDPISGHTALYWYRQSLGQGPEFLIYFQGTGAADDSGLPNDRFFAVRPEGSVSTLKIQRTERGDSAVYLCASSKTGNTEAFFGQGTRLTVV.

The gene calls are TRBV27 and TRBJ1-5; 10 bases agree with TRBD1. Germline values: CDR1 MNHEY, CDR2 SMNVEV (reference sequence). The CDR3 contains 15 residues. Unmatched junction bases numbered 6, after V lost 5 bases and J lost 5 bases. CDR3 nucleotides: TGTGCCAGCAGTCCACTTGGGACAGGGGATCAGCCCCAGCATTTT. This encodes CASSPLGTGDQPQHF.

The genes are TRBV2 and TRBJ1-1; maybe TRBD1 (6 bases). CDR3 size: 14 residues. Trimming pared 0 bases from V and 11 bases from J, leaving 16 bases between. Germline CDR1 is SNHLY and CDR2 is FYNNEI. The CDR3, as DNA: TGTGCCAGCAGTGAAGCGAAAGGGATAACAGGGGCTTTCTTT. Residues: CASSEAKGITGAFF.

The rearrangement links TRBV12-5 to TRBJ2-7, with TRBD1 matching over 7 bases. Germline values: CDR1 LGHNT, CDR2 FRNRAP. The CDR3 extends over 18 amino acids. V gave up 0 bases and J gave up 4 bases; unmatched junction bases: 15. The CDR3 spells CASGLVPIERTGEYEQYF. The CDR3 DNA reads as TGTGCTAGTGGTTTGGTACCGATTGAGAGGACAGGCGAGTACGAGCAGTACTTC.

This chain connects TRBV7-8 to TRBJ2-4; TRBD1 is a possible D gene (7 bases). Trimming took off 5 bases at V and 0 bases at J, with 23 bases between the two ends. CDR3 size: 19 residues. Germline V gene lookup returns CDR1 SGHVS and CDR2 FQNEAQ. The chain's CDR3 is CASSPAGSQGVLAKNIQYF. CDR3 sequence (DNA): TGTGCCAGCAGCCCGGCGGGATCTCAGGGGGTACTAGCCAAAAACATTCAGTACTTC.

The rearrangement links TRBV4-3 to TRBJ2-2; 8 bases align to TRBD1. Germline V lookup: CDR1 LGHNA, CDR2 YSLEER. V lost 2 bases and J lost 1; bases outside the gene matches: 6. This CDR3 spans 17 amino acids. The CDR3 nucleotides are TGCGCCAGCAGCCAACTGCTAGACAGGGGGAACACCGGGGAGCTGTTTTTT. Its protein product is CASSQLLDRGNTGELFF.

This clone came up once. DNA for the CDR3: TGTGCCCTGGAGACAGGGGCTTCCACTGAAGCTTTCTTT. This encodes CALETGASTEAFF. The chain carries TRBV21-1 and TRBJ1-1; no DNA check was done on the table's D call, TRBD1. TRBV21-1 is reported as a pseudogene. The CDR3 extends over 13 amino acids.

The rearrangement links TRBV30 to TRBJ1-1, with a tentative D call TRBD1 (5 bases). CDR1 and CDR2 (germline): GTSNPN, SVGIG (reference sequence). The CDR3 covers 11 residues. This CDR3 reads CAYRYHTEAFF. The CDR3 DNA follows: TGTGCTTACAGGTACCACACTGAAGCTTTCTTT.

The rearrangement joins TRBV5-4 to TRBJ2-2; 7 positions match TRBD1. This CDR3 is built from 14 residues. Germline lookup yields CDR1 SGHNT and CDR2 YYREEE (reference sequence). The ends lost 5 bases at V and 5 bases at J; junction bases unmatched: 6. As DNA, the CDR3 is TGTGCCAGCAGACCGACAGGGCCGACCGGGGAGCTGTTTTTT. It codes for CASRPTGPTGELFF.

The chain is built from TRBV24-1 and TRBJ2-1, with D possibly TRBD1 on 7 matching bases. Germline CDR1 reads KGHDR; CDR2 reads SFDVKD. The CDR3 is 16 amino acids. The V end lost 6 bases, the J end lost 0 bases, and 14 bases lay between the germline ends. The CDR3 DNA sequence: TGTGCCACCAGTTCGGAGGGGGCGGACTCCTACAATGAGCAGTTCTTC. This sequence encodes CATSSEGADSYNEQFF.

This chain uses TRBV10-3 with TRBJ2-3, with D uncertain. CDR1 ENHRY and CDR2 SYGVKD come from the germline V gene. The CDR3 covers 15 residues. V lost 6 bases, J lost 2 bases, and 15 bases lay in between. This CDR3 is CAISRTTQYTDTQYF. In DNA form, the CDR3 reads TGTGCCATCAGCCGCACCACACAATACACAGATACGCAGTATTTT.

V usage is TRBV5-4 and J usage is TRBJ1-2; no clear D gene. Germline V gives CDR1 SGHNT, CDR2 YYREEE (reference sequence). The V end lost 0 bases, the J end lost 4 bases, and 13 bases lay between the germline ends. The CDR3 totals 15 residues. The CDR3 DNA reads TGTGCCAGCAGCTTGGCATTTAGTCTTCTCTATGGCTACACCTTC. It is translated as CASSLAFSLLYGYTF. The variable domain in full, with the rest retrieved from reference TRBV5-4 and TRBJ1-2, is ETGVTQSPTHLIKTRGQQVTLRCSSQSGHNTVSWYQQALGQGPQFIFQYYREEENGRGNFPPRFSGLQFPNYSSELNVNALELDDSALYLCASSLAFSLLYGYTFGSGTRLTVV.

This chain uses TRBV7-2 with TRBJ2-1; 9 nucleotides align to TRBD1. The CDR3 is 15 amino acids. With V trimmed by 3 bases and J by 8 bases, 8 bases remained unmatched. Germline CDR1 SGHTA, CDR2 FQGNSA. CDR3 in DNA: TGTGCCAGCAGCTTTTTTGGGACAGGGAGCGATGAGCAGTTCTTC. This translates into CASSFFGTGSDEQFF. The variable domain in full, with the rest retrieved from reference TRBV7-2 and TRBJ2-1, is GAGVSQSPSNKVTEKGKDVELRCDPISGHTALYWYRQSLGQGLEFLIYFQGNSAPDKSGLPSDRFSAERTGGSVSTLTIQRTQQEDSAVYLCASSFFGTGSDEQFFGPGTRLTVL.

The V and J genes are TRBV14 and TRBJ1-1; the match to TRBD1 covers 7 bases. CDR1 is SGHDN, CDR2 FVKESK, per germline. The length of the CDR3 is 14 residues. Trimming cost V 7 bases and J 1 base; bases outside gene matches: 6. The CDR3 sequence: CASTHRGANTEAFF. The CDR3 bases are TGTGCCAGCACCCACAGGGGAGCGAACACTGAAGCTTTCTTT.

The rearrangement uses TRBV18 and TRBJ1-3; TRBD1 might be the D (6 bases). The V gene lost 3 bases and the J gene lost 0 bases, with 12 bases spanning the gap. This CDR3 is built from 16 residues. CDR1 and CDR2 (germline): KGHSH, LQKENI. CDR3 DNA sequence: TGTGCCAGCTCACCGTTGCCACAGGGCTCTGGAAACACCATATATTTT. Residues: CASSPLPQGSGNTIYF.